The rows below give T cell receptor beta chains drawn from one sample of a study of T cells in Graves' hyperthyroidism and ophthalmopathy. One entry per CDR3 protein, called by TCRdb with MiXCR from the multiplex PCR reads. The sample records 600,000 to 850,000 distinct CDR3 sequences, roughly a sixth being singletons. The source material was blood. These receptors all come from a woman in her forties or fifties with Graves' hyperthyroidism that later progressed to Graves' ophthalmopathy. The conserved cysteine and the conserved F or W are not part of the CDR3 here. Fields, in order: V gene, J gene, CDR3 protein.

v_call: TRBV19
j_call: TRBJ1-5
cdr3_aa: ASTDLPGGSVNQPQH

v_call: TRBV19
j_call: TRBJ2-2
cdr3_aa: ASSMAANTGELF

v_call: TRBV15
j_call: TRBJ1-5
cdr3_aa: ATSRSISTDSNQPQH

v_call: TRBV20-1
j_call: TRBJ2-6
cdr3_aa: SAGTGVTGANVLT

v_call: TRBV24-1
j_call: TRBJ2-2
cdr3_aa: ATSDFGRSLNTGELF

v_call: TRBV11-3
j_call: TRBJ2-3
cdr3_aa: ASSSGTSSTDTQY

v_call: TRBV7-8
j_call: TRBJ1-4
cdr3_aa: ASSSTGYPEKLF

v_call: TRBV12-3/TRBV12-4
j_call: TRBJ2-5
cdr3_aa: ASSTGTLRKETQY

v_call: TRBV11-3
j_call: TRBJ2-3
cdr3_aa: ASSLLGGTDTQY

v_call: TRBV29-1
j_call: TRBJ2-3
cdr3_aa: STGAPLSTDTQY

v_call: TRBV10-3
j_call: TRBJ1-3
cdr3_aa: AGQGSGNTIY

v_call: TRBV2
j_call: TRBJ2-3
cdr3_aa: ASNLLAGGHDTQY

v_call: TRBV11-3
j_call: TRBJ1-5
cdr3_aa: ASSEFNQPQH

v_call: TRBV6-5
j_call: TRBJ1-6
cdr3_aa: ASSYSARNSYNSPLH

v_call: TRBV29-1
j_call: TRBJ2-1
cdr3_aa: SVELEVGHGRNNEQF

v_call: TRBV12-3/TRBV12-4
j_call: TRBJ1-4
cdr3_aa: ASSFSIIANEKLF

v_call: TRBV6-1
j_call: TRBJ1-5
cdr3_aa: ASSASSNQPQH

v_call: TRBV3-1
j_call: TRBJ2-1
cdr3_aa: ASSQDPPLAGGRNEQF

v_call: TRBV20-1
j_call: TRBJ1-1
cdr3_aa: SASTGSGAEAF

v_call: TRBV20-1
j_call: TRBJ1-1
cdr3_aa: SVLATEAF